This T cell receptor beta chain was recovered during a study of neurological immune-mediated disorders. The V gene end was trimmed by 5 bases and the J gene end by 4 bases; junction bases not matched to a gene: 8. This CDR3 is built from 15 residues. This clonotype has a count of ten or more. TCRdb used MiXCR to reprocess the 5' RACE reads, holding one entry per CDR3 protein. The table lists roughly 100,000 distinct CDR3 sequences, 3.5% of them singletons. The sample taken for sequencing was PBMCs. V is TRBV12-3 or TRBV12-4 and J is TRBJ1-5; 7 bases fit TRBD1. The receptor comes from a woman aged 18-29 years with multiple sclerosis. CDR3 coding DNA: TGTGCCAGCAGTACATTGGACAGGAGGAATCAGCCCCAGCATTTT. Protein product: CASSTLDRRNQPQHF.